This T cell receptor (beta chain) was identified in a study of CD8 T cells in Susac syndrome. Random hexamers were used to reverse transcribe the RNA input (0.5 to 1 ug). TCRdb itself ran the immunoSEQ multiplex PCR reads through MiXCR, one entry per CDR3 protein. The data show roughly 140,000 distinct CDR3 sequences, with approximately 94% seen just once and 0.21% held by the top ten. CDR3 length: 14 amino acids. CDR1 is MNHEY, CDR2 SMNVEV, per germline (reference sequence). Between the trimmed V and J ends, which lost 6 bases and 9 bases, there was a span of 18 bases. The V gene is TRBV27, the J gene TRBJ2-1; D is possibly TRBD1 (6 bases). The TCR was taken from a human donor with multiple sclerosis. Input material: CD8+ T cells from PBMCs. The CDR3, as DNA: TGTGCCAGCAGCCCGGCAGGGGTAGCGCGTGAGCAGTTCTTC. Its protein product is CASSPAGVAREQFF.